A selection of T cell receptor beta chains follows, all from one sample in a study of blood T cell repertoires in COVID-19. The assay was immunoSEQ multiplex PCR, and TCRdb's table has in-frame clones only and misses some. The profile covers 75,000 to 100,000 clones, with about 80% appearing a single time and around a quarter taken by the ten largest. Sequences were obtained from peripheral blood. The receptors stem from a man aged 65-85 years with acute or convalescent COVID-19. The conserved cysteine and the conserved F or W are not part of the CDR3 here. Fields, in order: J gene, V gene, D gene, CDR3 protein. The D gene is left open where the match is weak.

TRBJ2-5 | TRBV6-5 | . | ASSYVSGIQETQY
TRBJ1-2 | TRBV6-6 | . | ASSQNPRPYT
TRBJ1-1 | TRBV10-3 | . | AIKRELNTEAF
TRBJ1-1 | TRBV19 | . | ASSISQDTEAF
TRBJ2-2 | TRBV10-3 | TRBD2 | AISENPIAGGRWELF
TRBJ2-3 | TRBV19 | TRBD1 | ASSMAGGPDTQY
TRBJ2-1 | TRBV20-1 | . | SARGRDEQF
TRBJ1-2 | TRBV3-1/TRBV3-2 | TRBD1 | ASSPGGTAYGYT
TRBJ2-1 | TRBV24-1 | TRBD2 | ATSDPTSGRDNEQF
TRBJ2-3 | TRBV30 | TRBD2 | AWSPGLAETDTQY
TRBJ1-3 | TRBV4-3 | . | ASSPRNSGYGNTIY
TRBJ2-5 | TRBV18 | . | ASSPRDQETQY
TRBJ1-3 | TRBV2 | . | ASRPAPGGNTIY
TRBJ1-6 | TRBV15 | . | ATSRVPSGLNSPLH
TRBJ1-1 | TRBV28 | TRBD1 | ASSSGTGGDTEAF
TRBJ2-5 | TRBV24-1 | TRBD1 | ATEDPGQGSQETQY
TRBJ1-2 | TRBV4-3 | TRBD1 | ASSQDPRQGLGGYT
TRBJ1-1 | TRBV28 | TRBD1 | ASSSGTGGTEAF
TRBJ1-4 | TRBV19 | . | ASSRGGRTNEKLF
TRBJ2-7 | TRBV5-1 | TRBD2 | ASSLQGPSGTRAYEQY
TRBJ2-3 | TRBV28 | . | ASSLWGRGTDTQY
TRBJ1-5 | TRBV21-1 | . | ASSKSKPEDRVVSNQPQH
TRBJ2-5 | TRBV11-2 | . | ASSFEGTRTY
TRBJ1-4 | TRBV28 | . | ASSPGGPGEKLF
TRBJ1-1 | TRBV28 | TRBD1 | ASSIGTVRLRAF
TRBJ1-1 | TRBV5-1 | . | ASSPDGQPNTEAF
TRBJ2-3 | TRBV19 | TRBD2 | ATKPLAGRGDTQY
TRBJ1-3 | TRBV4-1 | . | ASSQDQGMGNTIY
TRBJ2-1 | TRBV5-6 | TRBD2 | ASSLAGTSRRNEQF
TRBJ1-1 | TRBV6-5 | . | ASSYRGSAAEAF
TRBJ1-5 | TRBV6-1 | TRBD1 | ASSGGQGARGNQPQH
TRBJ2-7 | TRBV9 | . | ASSVAHGSYEQY
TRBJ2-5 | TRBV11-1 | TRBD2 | ASSSLDWASGETQY
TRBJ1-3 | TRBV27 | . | ASSTRGEGNTIY
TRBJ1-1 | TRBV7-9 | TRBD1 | ASSPQGDTEAF
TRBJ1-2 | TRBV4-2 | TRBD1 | ASSQELPGTGIYGYT
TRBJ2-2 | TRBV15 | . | ATSSGTFNTGELF
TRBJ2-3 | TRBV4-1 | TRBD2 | ASSQVLAGADTQY
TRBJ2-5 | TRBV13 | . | ASSSLGQGGETQY
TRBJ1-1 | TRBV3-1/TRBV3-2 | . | ASSLGGVGSTEAF
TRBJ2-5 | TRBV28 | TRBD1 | ASRDPGTGRETQY
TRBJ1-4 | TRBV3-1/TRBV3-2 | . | ASSQLPGVIGEKLF
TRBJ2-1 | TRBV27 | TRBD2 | ASCAASGLRDEQF
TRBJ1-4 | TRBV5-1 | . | ASRTGGAHYEKLF
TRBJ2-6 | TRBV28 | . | ASSHAGSGANVLT
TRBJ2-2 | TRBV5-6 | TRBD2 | ASRTRPSGPTGELF
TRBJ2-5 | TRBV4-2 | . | ASSQGTTSSQETQY
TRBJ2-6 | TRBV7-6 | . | ASSLSGSGANVLT
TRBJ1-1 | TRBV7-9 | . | ASSLGSGAPNTEAF
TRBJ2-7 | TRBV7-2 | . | ASSLRETSLIYEQY
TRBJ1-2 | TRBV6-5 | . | ASSSTLENYGYT
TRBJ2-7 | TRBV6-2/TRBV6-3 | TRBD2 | ASSEGLAGGYEQY